This passage covers 32 T cell receptor beta chains from one sample sequenced in a study of post-analysis software for immune sequencing data. Libraries were made from TCR beta cDNA, and they carried unique molecular identifiers. TCRdb analysed the PCR reads with MiXCR anew, one entry per CDR3 protein. The sample carries about half a million distinct CDR3 sequences, roughly 45% recorded once. Study-wide findings and caveats: In patients, about 5 TRBV segments were more frequent than in controls, with TRBV5-6, TRBV5-1 and TRBV20-1 among them.

For these TCRs, the target antigens are not known. The specimen sequenced was blood. The source of these receptors is a girl aged 5 to 17 with multiple sclerosis.

This clonotype appeared once. The genes are TRBV29-1 and TRBJ1-5, with 7 bases identical to TRBD1. V was pared by 0 bases and J by 5 bases, with 4 bases of the junction left unmatched. The CDR3 has 14 residues. Germline CDR1 is SQVTM and CDR2 is ANQGSEA. The CDR3 here is CSVEEGTGDQPQHF. CDR3 sequence (DNA): TGCAGCGTTGAAGAGGGAACAGGGGATCAGCCCCAGCATTTT.

The chain joins TRBV6-2 or TRBV6-3 to TRBJ2-1; 11 bases match TRBD1. The germline gives CDR1 MNHEY, CDR2 SVGEGT. The CDR3 covers 15 residues. The V and J ends lost 6 bases and 7 bases, in that order; junction bases with no gene match: 8. The CDR3 loop reads CASSPGQGARNEQFF. The CDR3 DNA follows: TGTGCCAGCAGCCCCGGACAGGGGGCTAGGAATGAGCAGTTCTTC.

The V and J genes are TRBV6-5 and TRBJ1-2; no reliable D call. Germline V gene data show CDR1 as MNHEY and CDR2 as SVGAGI. V was clipped by 5 bases and J by 8 bases, with 12 bases between them. The CDR3 loop spans 12 amino acids. The CDR3 DNA sequence: TGTGCCAGCAGTGAAGGTAGAGAGGGCTACACCTTC. It encodes CASSEGREGYTF.

The chain links TRBV20-1 to TRBJ1-4; D perhaps matches TRBD1 (6 bases). With 5 bases removed from V and 5 bases from J, the gap between germline ends came to 12 bases. Germline V CDR1 and CDR2: DFQATT, SNEGSKA (reference sequence). This CDR3 region has 13 residues. CDR3: CSAGVGGNEKLFF. CDR3 in DNA: TGCAGTGCTGGGGTAGGGGGGAATGAAAAACTGTTTTTT.

This chain connects TRBV3-1 to TRBJ2-1; 8 bases fit TRBD2. The V gene's germline CDR1 is LGHDT and CDR2 YNNKEL (reference sequence). V trimming: 3 bases; J trimming: 8 bases; junction bases outside the gene matches: 3. The CDR3 is made up of 13 amino acids. The chain's CDR3 is CASSQGLGDEQFF. CDR3 DNA sequence: TGTGCCAGCAGCCAGGGACTAGGGGATGAGCAGTTCTTC.

The chain links TRBV29-1 to TRBJ1-2, with D tentatively TRBD1 (6 bases). The CDR3 length is 13 residues. Germline CDR1 SQVTM, CDR2 ANQGSEA. V was pared by 7 bases and J by 0 bases, with 12 bases between. DNA for the CDR3: TGCAGCGGTGGCGGACAGACTAACTATGGCTACACCTTC. As protein: CSGGGQTNYGYTF.

The CDR3 region has the DNA TGTGCCAGCAAGGGCAAGGGCTACGAGCAGTACTTC. Translating gives CASKGKGYEQYF. V usage is TRBV6-4 and J usage is TRBJ2-7; D gene uncertain. The V and J ends lost 7 bases and 3 bases respectively, with 10 bases between them. Germline V gene data show CDR1 as MRHNA and CDR2 as SNTAGT. This CDR3 has 12 amino acids.

This clonotype occurred a few times. This sequence joins TRBV29-1 and TRBJ2-5, with 9 bases that match TRBD1. The CDR3 length is 12 residues. V lost 5 bases and J lost 5; bases outside the gene matches: 3. Germline-derived CDR1 and CDR2 are SQVTM and ANQGSEA. As DNA, the CDR3 is TGCAGCGTTCGGACAGGGGCGGAGACCCAGTACTTC. Translated, it gives CSVRTGAETQYF.

The chain links TRBV7-2 to TRBJ2-4; TRBD2 agrees at 8 bases. The end of the DNA is better explained by TRBJ2-5, so the J call may be wrong. The CDR3 has 17 residues. Germline values: CDR1 SGHTA, CDR2 FQGNSA. The CDR3: CASSLSGTRSVGETQYF. The CDR3 nucleotides are TGTGCCAGCAGCTTATCCGGGACTAGGAGCGTCGGTGAGACCCAGTACTTC.

The V and J genes are TRBV4-3 and TRBJ1-2, with D maybe TRBD1 (5 bases). The CDR3 is 15 residues long. CDR1 and CDR2 (germline): LGHNA, YSLEER. The V end lost 1 base, the J end lost 4 bases, and 13 bases lay between the germline ends. CDR3: CASSQGAAGSYGYTF. The CDR3 nucleotides are TGCGCCAGCAGCCAAGGAGCGGCAGGGAGCTATGGCTACACCTTC.

This sequence joins TRBV27 and TRBJ2-7; D may be TRBD2 (5 bases). Germline values: CDR1 MNHEY, CDR2 SMNVEV (reference sequence). With 0 bases removed from V and 2 bases from J, the gap between germline ends came to 14 bases. CDR3 length equals 16 residues. The CDR3 is CASSLSFRTSTYEQYF. CDR3 DNA: TGTGCCAGCAGTTTATCGTTCCGGACTTCCACCTACGAGCAGTACTTC.

J is TRBJ1-2 and V is TRBV29-1; 9 bases agree with TRBD1. Germline values: CDR1 SQVTM, CDR2 ANQGSEA. The junction had 3 bases not matched to a gene; V was cut back by 7 bases and J by 3 bases. The CDR3 loop spans 12 amino acids. CDR3 sequence: CSADRGYYGYTF. CDR3 DNA sequence: TGCAGCGCAGACAGGGGGTACTATGGCTACACCTTC.

The chain is built from TRBV29-1 and TRBJ1-2; 7 nucleotides match TRBD1. With 4 bases clipped from V and 0 bases from J, the junction kept 8 bases outside the gene matches. This CDR3 region has 15 residues. Germline CDR1 and CDR2: SQVTM and ANQGSEA. The CDR3 loop is CSVGGTGDPNYGYTF. The CDR3 DNA is TGCAGCGTTGGGGGAACAGGGGACCCTAACTATGGCTACACCTTC. Supplemented by reference TRBV29-1 and TRBJ1-2, the full variable domain reads SAVISQKPSRDICQRGTSLTIQCQVDSQVTMMFWYRQQPGQSLTLIATANQGSEATYESGFVIDKFPISRPNLTFSTLTVSNMSPEDSSIYLCSVGGTGDPNYGYTFGSGTRLTVV.

This clonotype showed up just a few times. V gene TRBV7-3 combines with J gene TRBJ2-1; TRBD2 agrees at 11 bases. This CDR3 region has 18 residues. V lost 1 base and J lost 5; bases outside the gene matches: 10. Germline values: CDR1 SGHTA, CDR2 FQGTGA. The CDR3 protein is CASSLRLAGWMNNNEQFF. CDR3 coding DNA: TGTGCCAGCAGCTTAAGACTAGCGGGATGGATGAACAACAATGAGCAGTTCTTC.

The chain uses TRBV7-2 and TRBJ2-7; D gene unclear. Germline-derived CDR1 and CDR2 are SGHTA and FQGNSA. Trimming left V 2 bases short and J 6 bases short, with 14 bases between. CDR3 length: 14 amino acids. CDR3 protein: CASSLIGRTGEQYF. DNA of the CDR3: TGTGCCAGCAGCTTAATCGGACGCACCGGCGAGCAGTACTTC.

In this sample, this clonotype turned up a few times. The V call is TRBV5-1, the J call TRBJ2-1, with 10 nucleotides matching TRBD2. V gave up 4 bases and J gave up 6 bases; unmatched junction bases: 19. There are 19 residues in the CDR3. Germline V CDR1 and CDR2: SGHRS, YFSETQ. This CDR3 is CASSGRQGPGLALVNEQFF. The CDR3 DNA follows: TGCGCCAGCAGCGGGAGACAGGGACCGGGACTAGCGCTAGTCAATGAGCAGTTCTTC.

This clonotype was counted only a few times. The chain joins TRBV7-8 to TRBJ2-5; no firm D call. The last part of the DNA fits TRBJ2-7 better; the J call may be wrong. The length of the CDR3 is 12 residues. Germline CDR1 and CDR2: SGHVS and FQNEAQ. The CDR3 DNA reads as TGTGCCAGCAGCTTCCAGGACCTCGAGCAGTACTTC. Its translation is CASSFQDLEQYF.

This clonotype showed up just a few times. The CDR3 nucleotides read TGTGCCAGCAGTTCGCATTTAGGGGGGTACGAGCAGTACTTC. Translated: CASSSHLGGYEQYF. This chain uses TRBV12-3 or TRBV12-4 with TRBJ2-7, with D tentatively TRBD1 or TRBD2 (6 bases each). The length of the CDR3 is 14 residues. V gave up 4 bases and J gave up 4 bases, with 14 bases separating them.

V and J are TRBV20-1 and TRBJ1-2, with D perhaps TRBD1 (5 bases). Per the germline V gene, CDR1 is DFQATT and CDR2 is SNEGSKA (reference sequence). There are 13 residues in the CDR3. This CDR3 reads CITVQGGIYGYTF. The CDR3 DNA follows: TGCATCACCGTCCAGGGCGGAATCTATGGCTACACCTTC.

This clonotype was recorded a few times. The rearrangement joins TRBV12-3 or TRBV12-4 to TRBJ1-2, with TRBD1 matching 9 bases. The CDR3 sequence is 14 residues long. J was trimmed by 3 bases and V by 5 bases; bases with no gene match: 4. CDR3 residues: CASSQGQGHYGYTF. The CDR3 coding sequence is TGTGCCAGCAGTCAAGGACAGGGGCACTATGGCTACACCTTC.

For this clonotype: Germline and junction disagree at one end, which may indicate a read error. V gene TRBV12-3 or TRBV12-4 combines with J gene TRBJ1-1, with 7 nucleotides matching TRBD1. The CDR3 totals 16 residues. CDR3 sequence reads: CASSLGWDSENTEAFF. The CDR3 bases are TGTGCCAGCAGCTTAGGCTGGGACAGCGAGAACACTGAAGCTTTCTTT.

This chain links TRBV28 with TRBJ2-5; D is possibly TRBD1 (5 bases). From germline, CDR1 is MDHEN and CDR2 SYDVKM. The CDR3 extends over 12 amino acids. Trimming stripped 7 bases from V and 11 bases from J, with 17 bases between. The CDR3, as DNA: TGTGCCAGCACCACAGGCTCTCTAGGGCAGTACTTC. It translates to CASTTGSLGQYF.

V and J are TRBV12-5 and TRBJ2-1, with TRBD1 identical over 7 bases. This CDR3 has 13 residues. With V trimmed by 2 bases and J by 5 bases, 0 bases remained unmatched. The V gene's germline CDR1 is LGHNT and CDR2 FRNRAP. CDR3 DNA sequence: TGTGCTAGTGGTTTGACAGGGGACAATGAGCAGTTCTTC. Encoded protein: CASGLTGDNEQFF.

V usage is TRBV12-3 or TRBV12-4 and J usage is TRBJ2-6; D perhaps matches TRBD2 (5 bases). The CDR3 has 20 amino acids. Trimming took 1 base from V and 0 from J, leaving 19 bases between them. For the CDR3, the DNA is TGTGCCAGCAGTTTAGTGGGTTGGCGGACTGCTAGCTCTGGGGCCAACGTCCTGACTTTC. Translated: CASSLVGWRTASSGANVLTF.

The table lists this clonotype with a few counts. The gene calls are TRBV20-1 and TRBJ1-1; 9 nucleotides match TRBD1. From germline, CDR1 is DFQATT and CDR2 SNEGSKA (reference sequence). Germline trimming cut 8 bases from V and 4 bases from J; bases unmatched to any gene: 11. The CDR3 is 14 amino acids. This chain's CDR3 is CSSLWTGVVTEAFF. The CDR3 DNA reads TGCAGTTCCCTATGGACAGGGGTGGTCACTGAAGCTTTCTTT.

This clonotype was found a few times. The V and J genes are TRBV6-1 and TRBJ1-2, with 7 positions matching TRBD1. Germline values: CDR1 MNHNS, CDR2 SASEGT. The V and J ends lost 6 bases and 3 bases, in that order; junction bases with no gene match: 7. The length of the CDR3 is 14 residues. In nucleotides, the CDR3 is TGTGCCAGCAGATACAGGGGACGGGACTATGGCTACACCTTC. Translation gives CASRYRGRDYGYTF.

V gene TRBV29-1 combines with J gene TRBJ2-7; D uncertain. The CDR3 covers 13 residues. The germline CDR1 and CDR2 sequences are SQVTM and ANQGSEA. V was pared by 7 bases and J by 1 base, with 14 bases between. In DNA form, the CDR3 reads TGCAGCGCTACAAATGAGGCATCCTACGAGCAGTACTTC. Protein sequence: CSATNEASYEQYF.

For this clonotype: A much larger clone differs from this one at a single base, so this may be a read error. The CDR3 region has the DNA TGTGCCAGCGCAGCGGGTGGGAACGAGCAGTACTTC. Translated: CASAAGGNEQYF. The chain couples TRBV7-9 to TRBJ2-7; possible D gene TRBD2, 6 bases. The CDR3 length is 12 residues. CDR1 and CDR2 (germline): SEHNR, FQNEAQ (reference sequence). Trimming pared 8 bases from V and 5 bases from J, leaving 13 bases between.

This clonotype came up many times. The chain has TRBV5-1 and TRBJ2-3, with D perhaps TRBD1 (6 bases). The V gene's germline CDR1 is SGHRS and CDR2 YFSETQ. CDR3 length: 16 amino acids. Trimming took 0 bases from V and 6 from J, leaving 17 bases between them. CDR3: CASSLETGTTRDTQYF. The CDR3 DNA reads as TGCGCCAGCAGCTTGGAAACCGGGACAACCAGGGATACGCAGTATTTT. The complete variable domain, with remaining parts taken from reference TRBV5-1 and TRBJ2-3, reads KAGVTQTPRYLIKTRGQQVTLSCSPISGHRSVSWYQQTPGQGLQFLFEYFSETQRNKGNFPGRFSGRQFSNSRSEMNVSTLELGDSALYLCASSLETGTTRDTQYFGPGTRLTVL.

The chain recombines TRBV5-1 with TRBJ2-1; unclear D gene. This CDR3 has 13 amino acids. Germline V gives CDR1 SGHRS, CDR2 YFSETQ. The ends were cut back, 0 bases at V and 7 bases at J, with 8 bases in the middle. This CDR3 is CASSLGVVNEQFF. CDR3 bases: TGCGCCAGCAGCTTGGGGGTTGTGAATGAGCAGTTCTTC.

The rearrangement joins TRBV7-9 to TRBJ1-5; TRBD1 matches at 8 bases. V lost 4 bases to trimming and J lost 5 bases; unmatched junction nucleotides: 4. Germline V gene data show CDR1 as SEHNR and CDR2 as FQNEAQ (reference sequence). This CDR3 spans 14 amino acids. Written as DNA, the CDR3 is TGTGCCAGCAGCTCGGACAGGGAGTATCAGCCCCAGCATTTT. This sequence encodes CASSSDREYQPQHF. Drawing the rest from reference TRBV7-9 and TRBJ1-5, the complete variable domain is DTGVSQNPRHKITKRGQNVTFRCDPISEHNRLYWYRQTLGQGPEFLTYFQNEAQLEKSRLLSDRFSAERPKGSFSTLEIQRTEQGDSAMYLCASSSDREYQPQHFGDGTRLSIL.

This clonotype was found many times. One junction end disagrees with the germline gene, perhaps due to a read error. V is TRBV5-1 and J is TRBJ2-1, with TRBD2 identical over 13 bases. CDR1 is SGHRS, CDR2 YFSETQ, per germline. The CDR3 consists of 16 residues. CDR3 region: CASSLGLAGAYNEQFF. Here the CDR3 DNA reads TGTGCCAGCAGCCTCGGACTAGCGGGGGCCTACAATGAGCAGTTCTTC.